The 28 T cell receptor beta chains below were found in one sample sequenced in a study of blood T cell repertoires in COVID-19. Only in-frame clones appear in the TCRdb table, and some are missing; sequencing was by immunoSEQ multiplex PCR. The data contain 200,000 or so clones, about 80% of them singletons. Sample: PBMCs or T cells enriched from blood (not recorded which). The receptors were sampled from a woman in her fifties or sixties who had been exposed to COVID-19.

The V gene is TRBV4-2, the J gene TRBJ2-1; D unresolved. In germline, CDR1 is LGHNA, CDR2 YNFKEQ. The V end was cut by 1 base, the J end by 4 bases, with 5 bases between. CDR3 length equals 13 residues. CDR3 protein: CASSQGGYNEQFF. DNA for the CDR3: TGTGCCAGCAGCCAAGGCGGTTACAATGAGCAGTTCTTC.

The V gene is TRBV12-5, the J gene TRBJ2-5; 8 nucleotides match TRBD1. J was trimmed by 2 bases and V by 5 bases; bases with no gene match: 4. Germline V gene lookup returns CDR1 LGHNT and CDR2 FRNRAP. The CDR3 is 14 residues long. CDR3 sequence: CASGTGTGQETQYF. The CDR3 DNA sequence: TGTGCTAGTGGTACCGGGACAGGTCAAGAGACCCAGTACTTC.

This rearrangement joins TRBV6-5 to TRBJ2-5; D call uncertain. Germline values: CDR1 MNHEY, CDR2 SVGAGI. V was pared by 7 bases and J by 6 bases, with 12 bases between. CDR3 length equals 12 residues. The CDR3, as DNA: TGTGCCAGCACCGGTCTTAGCAAGACCCAGTACTTC. It is translated as CASTGLSKTQYF.

The chain recombines TRBV28 with TRBJ1-2; 9 bases agree with TRBD1. V gave up 6 bases and J gave up 4 bases; unmatched junction bases: 9. The CDR3 extends over 15 amino acids. From germline, CDR1 is MDHEN and CDR2 SYDVKM. The DNA of the CDR3 is TGTGCCAGCAGCCGTACAGGGGGCGCGGGCTATGGCTACACCTTC. Translated, it gives CASSRTGGAGYGYTF.

The chain's CDR3 is CASTDRRQGEAFF. The CDR3 DNA reads as TGTGCCAGCACCGATCGTCGACAGGGAGAAGCTTTCTTT. V gene TRBV3-1 (or the pseudogene TRBV3-2) combines with J gene TRBJ1-1; TRBD1 matches at 7 bases. Trimming cost V 7 bases and J 8 bases; bases outside gene matches: 10. Germline V gene data show CDR1 as LGHDT and CDR2 as YNNKEL (reference sequence). The CDR3 sequence is 13 residues long.

The rearrangement links TRBV27 to TRBJ2-2; maybe TRBD2 (5 bases). The CDR3 covers 14 residues. V lost 7 bases, J lost 7 bases, and 16 bases lay in between. The germline V gene has CDR1 MNHEY and CDR2 SMNVEV (reference sequence). CDR3 residues: CASNYGPEGGELFF. In nucleotides, the CDR3 is TGTGCCAGCAACTACGGACCCGAGGGCGGGGAGCTGTTTTTT.

The chain links TRBV7-9 to TRBJ1-4; 10 bases align to TRBD1. Germline CDR1 reads SEHNR; CDR2 reads FQNEAQ (reference sequence). J lost 8 bases, V lost 3 bases, and 9 bases had no gene match. CDR3 length equals 16 residues. The DNA of the CDR3 is TGTGCCAGCAGCTTCCCCCCGGGACAGGGGAGAGAAAAACTGTTTTTT. This sequence encodes CASSFPPGQGREKLFF.

The chain couples TRBV28 to TRBJ1-2; no clear D. Looked up from germline, CDR1 is MDHEN and CDR2 is SYDVKM. The CDR3 is made up of 12 amino acids. The V end lost 3 bases, the J end lost 9 bases, and 11 bases lay between the germline ends. CDR3: CASSFPTESYTF. As DNA, the CDR3 is TGTGCCAGCAGTTTTCCCACAGAGAGCTACACCTTC.

The rearrangement joins TRBV13 to TRBJ2-7, with 7 bases that match TRBD1. CDR1 PRHDT and CDR2 FYEKMQ come from the germline V gene (reference sequence). This CDR3 is built from 14 residues. Unmatched junction bases numbered 10, after V lost 6 bases and J lost 5 bases. The CDR3 nucleotides read TGTGCCAGCAGGAGGTACAAGGGGGCCAACGAGCAGTACTTC. Translating gives CASRRYKGANEQYF.

The J gene is TRBJ1-2, the V gene TRBV10-3; 10 nucleotides align to TRBD1. V dropped 2 bases and J dropped 4; count of bases not matched to a gene: 7. The length of the CDR3 is 16 residues. The germline V gene encodes CDR1 ENHRY and CDR2 SYGVKD. The CDR3 nucleotides read TGTGCCATCAGTGAGAGCCGACAGGGGGCGAGCTATGGCTACACCTTC. As protein: CAISESRQGASYGYTF.

This chain connects TRBV30 to TRBJ1-3; D is uncertain. Looked up from germline, CDR1 is GTSNPN and CDR2 is SVGIG (reference sequence). V dropped 7 bases and J dropped 4 bases, with 8 bases sitting between them. This CDR3 has 11 amino acids. CDR3 sequence reads: CALARGNTIYF. The CDR3 nucleotides are TGTGCCTTGGCACGAGGAAACACCATATATTTT.

This chain links TRBV5-1 with TRBJ1-1, with D unresolved. V was pared by 0 bases and J by 7 bases, with 13 bases between. The germline V gene has CDR1 SGHRS and CDR2 YFSETQ. The CDR3 covers 14 residues. CDR3 region: CASSLVPGGGEAFF. Here the CDR3 DNA reads TGCGCCAGCAGCTTGGTTCCGGGAGGCGGTGAAGCTTTCTTT. Together with reference TRBV5-1 and TRBJ1-1, the CDR3 gives the full variable domain: KAGVTQTPRYLIKTRGQQVTLSCSPISGHRSVSWYQQTPGQGLQFLFEYFSETQRNKGNFPGRFSGRQFSNSRSEMNVSTLELGDSALYLCASSLVPGGGEAFFGQGTRLTVV.

This clone was picked up one time. The same CDR3 can be traced to other DNA sequences in this sample. This sequence joins TRBV27 and TRBJ1-3, with D possibly matching TRBD1 (6 bases). CDR3 length: 14 amino acids. Germline V CDR1 and CDR2: MNHEY, SMNVEV (reference sequence). V was pared by 8 bases and J by 2 bases, with 13 bases between. CDR3 sequence: CASSLGGAGNTIYF. As DNA, the CDR3 is TGTGCCAGCTCTTTAGGGGGGGCTGGAAACACCATATATTTT.

This clone was seen only a few times. This sequence joins TRBV29-1 and TRBJ1-5, with D perhaps TRBD1 (5 bases). The CDR3 contains 13 residues. The V gene lost 5 bases and the J gene lost 5 bases, with 13 bases spanning the gap. In germline, CDR1 is SQVTM, CDR2 ANQGSEA. DNA of the CDR3: TGCAGCGTTTCCCAGGGATCCGATCAGCCCCAGCATTTT. Translated: CSVSQGSDQPQHF.

This chain links TRBV3-1 (or the pseudogene TRBV3-2) with TRBJ1-2; D not resolved. The CDR3 is made up of 13 amino acids. The V gene's germline CDR1 is LGHDT and CDR2 YNNKEL (reference sequence). Trimming removed 1 base at V and 8 bases at J, with 11 bases between. Here the CDR3 DNA reads TGTGCCAGCAGCCAAGGGGCCCGGATGGGCTACACCTTC. Its protein is CASSQGARMGYTF.

V gene TRBV9 combines with J gene TRBJ1-6; weak D call: TRBD1 (6 bases). The V gene lost 0 bases and the J gene lost 9 bases, with 13 bases spanning the gap. In germline, CDR1 is SGDLS, CDR2 YYNGEE. The CDR3 loop spans 15 amino acids. CDR3: CASSVGGDTFSPLHF. CDR3 DNA: TGTGCCAGCAGCGTAGGAGGGGACACATTTTCACCCCTCCACTTT.

The chain employs TRBV29-1 and TRBJ2-3, with a weak D call TRBD2 (6 bases). Germline lookup yields CDR1 SQVTM and CDR2 ANQGSEA. V was trimmed by 3 bases and J by 2 bases, leaving 9 bases between them. The CDR3 sequence is 13 residues long. The DNA for the CDR3 is TGCAGCGTTGAGGAGGGATTCACAGATACGCAGTATTTT. Its protein product is CSVEEGFTDTQYF.

This sequence joins TRBV3-1 (or the pseudogene TRBV3-2) and TRBJ1-4, with D hard to call. Germline V gives CDR1 LGHDT, CDR2 YNNKEL (reference sequence). The CDR3 loop spans 12 amino acids. V lost 2 bases, J lost 8 bases, and 6 bases lay in between. This CDR3 is CASSQIAEKLFF. The CDR3 bases are TGTGCCAGCAGCCAAATCGCGGAAAAACTGTTTTTT.

The chain combines TRBV16 with TRBJ2-3; 11 nucleotides align to TRBD2. The CDR3 totals 17 residues. V shed 4 bases and J 1 base; nucleotides not matched to a gene: 7. Per the germline V gene, CDR1 is KGHSY and CDR2 is FQNENV. CDR3 sequence: CASSRGELAGGTDTQYF. CDR3 in DNA: TGTGCCAGCAGCCGAGGCGAACTAGCGGGGGGCACAGATACGCAGTATTTT.

This sequence joins TRBV5-1 and TRBJ2-1, with D perhaps TRBD2 (7 bases). The CDR3 totals 15 residues. Trimming cost V 2 bases and J 8 bases, with 17 bases left between them. Germline CDR1 and CDR2: SGHRS and YFSETQ. The chain's CDR3 is CASSFVWGGEYEQFF. Written as DNA, the CDR3 is TGCGCCAGCAGCTTTGTGTGGGGGGGCGAATATGAGCAGTTCTTC. The variable domain in full, completed from reference TRBV5-1 and TRBJ2-1, reads KAGVTQTPRYLIKTRGQQVTLSCSPISGHRSVSWYQQTPGQGLQFLFEYFSETQRNKGNFPGRFSGRQFSNSRSEMNVSTLELGDSALYLCASSFVWGGEYEQFFGPGTRLTVL.

The chain carries TRBV7-8 and TRBJ2-7; TRBD2 matches at 8 bases. V gave up 2 bases and J gave up 4 bases; unmatched junction bases: 10. The germline V gene has CDR1 SGHVS and CDR2 FQNEAQ. The length of the CDR3 is 16 residues. The chain's CDR3 is CASSLRADGGGYEQYF. Here the CDR3 DNA reads TGTGCCAGCAGCTTAAGGGCAGACGGGGGGGGATACGAGCAGTACTTC. Together with reference TRBV7-8 and TRBJ2-7, the CDR3 gives the full variable domain: GAGVSQSPRYKVAKRGQDVALRCDPISGHVSLFWYQQALGQGPEFLTYFQNEAQLDKSGLPSDRFFAERPEGSVSTLKIQRTQQEDSAVYLCASSLRADGGGYEQYFGPGTRLTVT.

The chain couples TRBV6-1 to TRBJ1-5; the D gene is possibly TRBD1 (5 bases). Germline lookup yields CDR1 MNHNS and CDR2 SASEGT. With 3 bases removed from V and 4 bases from J, the gap between germline ends came to 10 bases. The CDR3 is 14 residues long. The chain's CDR3 is CASSDSRGNQPQHF. CDR3 DNA sequence: TGTGCCAGCAGTGATTCGCGGGGGAATCAGCCCCAGCATTTT.

The rearrangement uses TRBV7-9 and TRBJ1-2, with TRBD1 as a possible D gene (6 bases). The CDR3 runs 12 residues. From germline, CDR1 is SEHNR and CDR2 FQNEAQ (reference sequence). Deletions cut 10 bases from V and 4 bases from J, with 13 bases between. CDR3 amino acids: CAILRGAYGYTF. The CDR3 bases are TGTGCCATTCTCCGGGGGGCCTATGGCTACACCTTC.

The rearrangement joins TRBV19 to TRBJ1-5, with 7 positions matching TRBD1. V trimming: 7 bases; J trimming: 0 bases; junction bases outside the gene matches: 9. The CDR3 runs 16 residues. In germline, CDR1 is LNHDA, CDR2 SQIVND (reference sequence). The CDR3 DNA follows: TGTGCCAGTACCCTCTGGGGGACAGATAGCAATCAGCCCCAGCATTTT. It translates to CASTLWGTDSNQPQHF.

The J gene is TRBJ2-7, the V gene TRBV27; TRBD2 matches 10 bases. J gave up 6 bases and V 6 bases, and 8 bases lay outside the gene matches. There are 14 residues in the CDR3. CDR1 MNHEY and CDR2 SMNVEV come from the germline V gene (reference sequence). CDR3 in amino acids: CASRRGLAASEQYF. Here the CDR3 DNA reads TGTGCCAGCAGAAGAGGACTAGCGGCTAGCGAGCAGTACTTC.

This chain links TRBV10-3 with TRBJ2-5, with a tentative D call TRBD2 (5 bases). V was clipped by 3 bases and J by 3 bases, with 17 bases between them. The germline V gene has CDR1 ENHRY and CDR2 SYGVKD. The length of the CDR3 is 16 residues. The CDR3: CAISDLIRGAKETQYF. CDR3 bases: TGTGCCATCAGTGACCTAATCCGGGGTGCCAAAGAGACCCAGTACTTC.

In its sample, this clone was seen a few times. The CDR3 nucleotides read TGTGCCAGCAGCACGGACAGCCTCAATGAAAAACTGTTTTTT. Translated, it gives CASSTDSLNEKLFF. The V and J genes are TRBV3-1 (or the pseudogene TRBV3-2) and TRBJ1-4, with a possible D match to TRBD1 (6 bases). Germline V lookup: CDR1 LGHDT, CDR2 YNNKEL (reference sequence). Trimming removed 5 bases from V and 5 bases from J, with 12 bases in between. The CDR3 sequence is 14 residues long.

V gene TRBV5-1 combines with J gene TRBJ2-5; the D gene is possibly TRBD1 (7 bases). Trimming took 5 bases from V and 7 from J, leaving 24 bases between them. Germline loops: CDR1 SGHRS, CDR2 YFSETQ. This CDR3 comprises 16 residues. Here the CDR3 DNA reads TGCGCCAGCAGTTCGGAGGGGGCCTGGGATCTTGGGACCCAGTACTTC. As protein: CASSSEGAWDLGTQYF.